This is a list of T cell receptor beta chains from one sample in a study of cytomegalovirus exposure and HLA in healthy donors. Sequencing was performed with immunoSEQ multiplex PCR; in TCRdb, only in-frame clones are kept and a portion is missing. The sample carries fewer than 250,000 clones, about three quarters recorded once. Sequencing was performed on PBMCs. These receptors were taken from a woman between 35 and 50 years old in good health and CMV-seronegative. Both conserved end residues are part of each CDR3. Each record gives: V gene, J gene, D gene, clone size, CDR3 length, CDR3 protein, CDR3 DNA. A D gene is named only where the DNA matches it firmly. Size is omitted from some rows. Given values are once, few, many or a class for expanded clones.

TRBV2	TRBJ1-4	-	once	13	CASSMDINEKLFF	TGTGCCAGCAGTATGGACATTAATGAAAAACTGTTTTTT
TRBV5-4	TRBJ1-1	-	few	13	CASSQTLNTEAFF	TGTGCCAGCAGCCAAACACTGAACACTGAAGCTTTCTTT
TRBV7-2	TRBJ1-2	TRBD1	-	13	CASSLGTGRGYTF	TGTGCCAGCAGCTTGGGGACAGGACGCGGCTACACCTTC
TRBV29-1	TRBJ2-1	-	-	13	CSVEGLAPNEQFF	TGCAGCGTTGAAGGTCTAGCCCCTAATGAGCAGTTCTTC
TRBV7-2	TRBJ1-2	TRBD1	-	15	CASSPGTGFHYGYTF	TGTGCCAGCAGCCCAGGGACAGGTTTCCACTATGGCTACACCTTC
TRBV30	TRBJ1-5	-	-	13	CAWSTALNQPQHF	TGTGCCTGGAGTACAGCACTCAATCAGCCCCAGCATTTT
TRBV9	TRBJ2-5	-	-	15	CASSVAPGQGETQYF	TGTGCCAGCAGCGTAGCCCCAGGGCAGGGAGAGACCCAGTACTTC
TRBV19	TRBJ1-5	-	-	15	CASSISGQGREPQHF	TGTGCCAGTAGTATAAGTGGTCAGGGGCGGGAGCCCCAGCATTTT
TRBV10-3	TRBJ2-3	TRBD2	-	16	CAISESYGGSIVAQYF	TGTGCCATCAGTGAGTCGTATGGCGGGAGTATCGTCGCGCAGTATTTT
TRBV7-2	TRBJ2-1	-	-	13	CASRTGGDNEQFF	TGTGCCAGCAGAACGGGGGGCGACAATGAGCAGTTCTTC
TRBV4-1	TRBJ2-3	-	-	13	CASSLDLVDTQYF	TGCGCCAGCAGCCTCGACCTAGTGGATACGCAGTATTTT
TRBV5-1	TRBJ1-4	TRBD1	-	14	CASSRDSDNEKLFF	TGCGCCAGCTCTCGGGACAGTGATAATGAAAAACTGTTTTTT
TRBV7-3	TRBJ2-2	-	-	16	CASSSGTASNTGELFF	TGTGCCAGCAGCTCCGGGACTGCGTCGAACACCGGGGAGCTGTTTTTT
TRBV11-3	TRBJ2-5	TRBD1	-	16	CASSGQGAGLFGTQYF	TGTGCCAGCAGCGGGCAGGGGGCAGGACTTTTTGGGACCCAGTACTTC
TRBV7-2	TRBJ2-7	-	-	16	CASSLFPYSGRDEQYF	TGTGCCAGCAGCTTGTTCCCATATTCAGGAAGAGACGAGCAGTACTTC
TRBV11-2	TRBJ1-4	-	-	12	CASSLLGGKLFF	TGTGCCAGCAGCTTATTGGGGGGAAAACTGTTTTTT
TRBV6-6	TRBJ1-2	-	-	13	CASIDSSSYGYTF	TGTGCCAGCATCGACAGTTCCAGCTATGGCTACACCTTC
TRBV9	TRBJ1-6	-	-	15	CASSAGGQLGLTLHF	TGTGCCAGCAGCGCCGGAGGACAGCTTGGATTGACCCTCCACTTT
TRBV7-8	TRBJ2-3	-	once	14	CASSLSESTDTQYF	TGTGCCAGCAGCTTATCAGAAAGTACAGATACGCAGTATTTT
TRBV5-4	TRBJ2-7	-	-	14	CASSLVGQIYEQYF	TGTGCCAGCAGCTTGGTTGGGCAGATCTACGAGCAGTACTTC
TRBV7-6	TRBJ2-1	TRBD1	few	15	CASSFGQGFGNEQFF	TGTGCCAGCAGCTTTGGACAGGGGTTTGGCAATGAGCAGTTCTTC
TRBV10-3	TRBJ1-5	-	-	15	CAISDRQRSNQPQHF	TGTGCCATCAGTGATCGGCAGCGTAGCAATCAGCCCCAGCATTTT
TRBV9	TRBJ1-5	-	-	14	CASSLGYSNQPQHF	TGTGCCAGCAGCTTGGGCTATAGCAATCAGCCCCAGCATTTT
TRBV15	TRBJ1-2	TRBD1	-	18	CATSSPTGDSVFNYGYTF	TGTGCCACCAGCAGCCCGACAGGGGATTCCGTTTTTAACTATGGCTACACCTTC
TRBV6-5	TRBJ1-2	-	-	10	CASSKEGYTF	TGTGCCAGCAGCAAGGAGGGCTACACCTTC
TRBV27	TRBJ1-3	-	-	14	CASSPGAVGNTIYF	TGTGCCAGCAGTCCAGGCGCAGTGGGAAACACCATATATTTT
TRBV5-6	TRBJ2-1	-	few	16	CASSLARVSSYNEQFF	TGTGCCAGCAGCTTGGCCAGGGTGAGCTCCTACAATGAGCAGTTCTTC
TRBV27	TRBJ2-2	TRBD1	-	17	CASSLGQGAQNTGELFF	TGTGCCAGCAGTTTAGGACAGGGGGCGCAGAACACCGGGGAGCTGTTTTTT
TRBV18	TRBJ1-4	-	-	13	CASSPLMNEKLFF	TGTGCCAGCTCACCACTTATGAATGAAAAACTGTTTTTT
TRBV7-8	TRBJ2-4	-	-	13	CASVSRDLDIQYF	TGTGCCAGCGTAAGCAGGGATCTGGACATTCAGTACTTC
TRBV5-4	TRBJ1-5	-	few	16	CASSFYQGGPHQPQHF	TGTGCCAGCAGCTTCTATCAGGGAGGCCCTCATCAGCCCCAGCATTTT